At least ten counts were recorded for the clone carrying this T cell receptor beta chain. This CDR3 has 13 residues. The V and J ends lost 6 bases and 6 bases respectively, with 9 bases between them. CDR1 SEHNR and CDR2 FQNEAQ come from the germline V gene (reference sequence). These data come from a study of beta chain features in type 1 diabetes. Sequenced material consisted of expressed TCRB transcripts (all of the isolated RNA was reverse transcribed). TCRdb's table, derived via immunoSEQ multiplex PCR, lists solely in-frame clones and lacks some. The sample records under 450,000 clones, around 13% being singletons.

The source material was naive CD4+ T cells from blood. The chain links TRBV7-9 to TRBJ2-6, with D hard to call. The TCR sequence derives from a man aged 30 to 45 in good health. CDR3 amino acids: CASRPSAANVLTF. In nucleotides, the CDR3 is TGTGCCAGCAGGCCATCGGCGGCCAACGTCCTGACTTTC. Full variable domain (remainder filled in from reference TRBV7-9 and TRBJ2-6): DTGVSQNPRHKITKRGQNVTFRCDPISEHNRLYWYRQTLGQGPEFLTYFQNEAQLEKSRLLSDRFSAERPKGSFSTLEIQRTEQGDSAMYLCASRPSAANVLTFGAGSRLTVL.